The present TCR beta chain was sequenced within a study of blood T cell repertoires in COVID-19. Study-level information: Collection of acute and convalescent COVID-19 samples took place in the United States, Italy and Spain. From T cells, B-cell-depleted T cells, or PBMCs came the material, which was cDNA or gDNA.

Per the original data handling: Quantification of nucleated cells was approximated via reference gene primer amplification. Clones were read by immunoSEQ multiplex PCR, and TCRdb kept only the in-frame ones, dropping some. Clone size and the V and J calls come from that table; the DNA yielded D and trimming. The sample lists roughly 180,000 clones; about 86% were seen once. CDR1 is KGHDR, CDR2 SFDVKD, per germline. This CDR3 spans 17 amino acids. J was trimmed by 3 bases and V by 3 bases; bases with no gene match: 8. This rearrangement joins TRBV24-1 to TRBJ2-1; 9 bases fit TRBD2. The receptor was derived from a woman younger than 45 with active or convalescent COVID-19. The sequencing input was peripheral blood. CDR3 coding DNA: TGTGCCACCAGTGATCCCTCTAGCGGGGCGGTCTACAATGAGCAGTTCTTC. Translation: CATSDPSSGAVYNEQFF.